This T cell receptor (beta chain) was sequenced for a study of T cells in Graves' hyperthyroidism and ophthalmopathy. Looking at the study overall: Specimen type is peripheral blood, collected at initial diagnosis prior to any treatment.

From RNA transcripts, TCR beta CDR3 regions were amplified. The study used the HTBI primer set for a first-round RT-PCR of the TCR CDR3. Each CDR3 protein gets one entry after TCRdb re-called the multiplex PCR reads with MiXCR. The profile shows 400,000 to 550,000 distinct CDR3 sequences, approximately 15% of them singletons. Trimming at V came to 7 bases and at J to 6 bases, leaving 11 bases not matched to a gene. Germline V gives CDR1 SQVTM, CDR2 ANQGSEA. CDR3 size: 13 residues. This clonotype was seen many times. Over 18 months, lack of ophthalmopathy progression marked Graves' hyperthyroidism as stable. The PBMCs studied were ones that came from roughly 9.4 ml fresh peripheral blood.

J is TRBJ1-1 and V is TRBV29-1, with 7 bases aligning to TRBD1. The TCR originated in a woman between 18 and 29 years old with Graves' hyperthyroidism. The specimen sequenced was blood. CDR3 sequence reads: CSGGQTLGAEAFF. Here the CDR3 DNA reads TGCAGCGGGGGACAGACCCTAGGCGCTGAAGCTTTCTTT.